This passage covers 6 T cell receptor beta chains from one sample sequenced in a study of blood T cells in healthy people across ages. The second PCR ran about 6 to 12 cycles with a sample-barcoded 5' primer and J-beta primers. TCRdb reanalysed the 5' RACE reads using MiXCR and keeps one entry per CDR3 protein. The profile shows hundreds of thousands of distinct CDR3 sequences, 46% of them singletons. The sequencing input was blood. Every receptor here comes from an elderly man in good health.

This rearrangement joins TRBV10-3 to TRBJ2-1, with TRBD2 as a possible D gene (6 bases). Germline CDR1 ENHRY, CDR2 SYGVKD. Trimming took off 1 base at V and 5 bases at J, with 18 bases between the two ends. The CDR3 contains 17 residues. This CDR3 reads CAISELVGGAKDNEQFF. CDR3 coding DNA: TGTGCCATCAGTGAGTTGGTTGGCGGGGCCAAGGACAATGAGCAGTTCTTC.

In this sample, this clonotype turned up a few times. The rearrangement joins TRBV4-1 to TRBJ2-5, with D possibly being TRBD1 (6 bases). The germline V and J ends were trimmed by 3 bases and 4 bases, with 15 bases remaining between them. CDR1 MGHRA and CDR2 YSYEKL come from the germline V gene. This CDR3 is 15 amino acids long. The CDR3 coding sequence is TGCGCCAGCAGCCAGCAACAGGGAAGAATAGAGACCCAGTACTTC. Translation gives CASSQQQGRIETQYF.

The chain joins TRBV10-3 to TRBJ2-1; D possibly matches TRBD1 or TRBD2 (5 bases each). Trimming took 6 bases from V and 9 from J, leaving 9 bases between them. Per germline, CDR1 ENHRY and CDR2 SYGVKD. The CDR3 consists of 11 residues. This chain's CDR3 is CAISPGTEQFF. In DNA, the CDR3 is TGTGCCATCAGCCCTGGGACTGAGCAGTTCTTC.

This clonotype was picked up a small number of times. V is TRBV7-2 and J is TRBJ1-1; D gene unclear. Germline lookup yields CDR1 SGHTA and CDR2 FQGNSA. V lost 5 bases to trimming and J lost 1 base, with 8 bases between them. This CDR3 spans 13 amino acids. CDR3 sequence (DNA): TGTGCCAGCAGCATAAACAGGAACACTGAAGCTTTCTTT. This sequence encodes CASSINRNTEAFF.

The gene calls are TRBV4-3 and TRBJ1-4; 8 bases are a match to TRBD1. Per the germline V gene, CDR1 is LGHNA and CDR2 is YSLEER. V shed 0 bases, J shed 6 bases, and the junction held 3 bases outside the gene matches. This CDR3 has 15 amino acids. The CDR3 here is CASSQDSGGDEKLFF. The DNA for the CDR3 is TGCGCCAGCAGCCAAGATTCAGGGGGCGATGAAAAACTGTTTTTT.

This sequence joins TRBV5-1 and TRBJ2-1, with D possibly matching TRBD2 (6 bases). V was trimmed by 1 base and J by 4 bases, leaving 15 bases between them. CDR1 and CDR2 from the germline V gene are SGHRS and YFSETQ. The CDR3 contains 16 residues. Here the CDR3 DNA reads TGCGCCAGCAGCTTGAGAGTCGGGGACTCATACAATGAGCAGTTCTTC. It is translated as CASSLRVGDSYNEQFF.